This TCR beta chain is drawn from a study of T cells in localized non-small cell lung cancer. Findings of the study overall: Median detection of top 100 tumor clones in adjacent lung was 55 to 60 clones. Uninvolved adjacent lung showed peak T cell clonality, exceeding tumor. Patients showing higher blood T cell density tended to see longer overall survival.

Sequencing was performed with immunoSEQ multiplex PCR; in TCRdb, only in-frame clones are kept and a portion is missing. The sample gives almost 65,000 clones, 85% to 90% of which show up once; roughly 1.9% is in the top ten. The germline gives CDR1 MNHEY, CDR2 SVGAGI. This CDR3 has 14 amino acids. The V end was cut by 5 bases, the J end by 6 bases, with 14 bases between. The sample holds one count of this clone. Its antigen is unknown. The chain is built from TRBV6-5 and TRBJ2-4; D tentatively fits TRBD1 or TRBD2 (6 bases each). The sequence was collected from a woman aged 35 to 69 with stage I lung adenocarcinoma. This specimen was peripheral blood, taken before any cancer treatment. CDR3 protein: CASSPPGGGNIQYF. The CDR3 DNA follows: TGTGCCAGCAGTCCCCCCGGGGGCGGAAACATTCAGTACTTC.